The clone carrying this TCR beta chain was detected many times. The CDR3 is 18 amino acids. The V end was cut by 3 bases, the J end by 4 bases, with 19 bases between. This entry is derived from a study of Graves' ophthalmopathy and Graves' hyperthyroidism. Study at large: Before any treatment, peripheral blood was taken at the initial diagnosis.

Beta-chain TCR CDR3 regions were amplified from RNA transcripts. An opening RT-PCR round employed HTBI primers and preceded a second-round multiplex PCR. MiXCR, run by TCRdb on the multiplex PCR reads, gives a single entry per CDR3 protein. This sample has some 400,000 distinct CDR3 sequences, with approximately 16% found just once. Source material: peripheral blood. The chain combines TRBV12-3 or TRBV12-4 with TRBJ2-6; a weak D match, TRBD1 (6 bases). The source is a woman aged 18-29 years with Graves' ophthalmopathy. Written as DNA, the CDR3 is TGTGCCAGCAGTTTTGGGCTGGGGGCGCCGTACGGGGCCAACGTCCTGACTTTC. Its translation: CASSFGLGAPYGANVLTF.